This T cell receptor beta chain was profiled in a study of identical twins listed by TCRdb under 2016. Notes on the research overall: To test whether fetal clonotypes persist, this study deep-sequenced TCR alpha and beta repertoires from monozygotic twins, from unrelated adults of various ages, and from cord blood. To rule out contamination, replicate twin experiments were performed at different times with different library preparation protocols. Broad study findings and their caveats: Invariant T cells such as MAIT and iNKT could partly confound zero-insertion analyses, although diverse VJ usage argued against such confounding for most clonotypes. Because the same donors could not be followed over many years, the conclusions relied on cross-sectional statistical analysis. Compared with coincidental sharing between unrelated individuals, out-of-frame TCR alpha sequences shared between twins showed an excess of sequences with low generation probability. Fewer insertions were carried by abundant cord blood beta clonotypes; a weaker similar trend was observed in young adult naive repertoires, while no such trend was observed in memory repertoires. A weaker excess of twin sharing was found in beta out-of-frame sequences because the signal-to-noise ratio was lowered by fewer shared sequences. In monozygotic twins, recombination models systematically underestimated out-of-frame TCR alpha sharing, but the models matched the sharing seen between unrelated individuals.

Library creation used 5' RACE. Sequenced on an Illumina HiSeq 2000. A universal primer binding site was added through template switching, and the final cDNA carried a unique molecular identifier so that TCR cDNA molecules could be counted accurately. Specific primers in the conserved constant-segment region were used to synthesize first-strand cDNA for the TCR alpha and beta chains. Each cDNA library was double barcoded, with a SMART-Mk sample barcode plus Illumina barcodes, to control for contamination. Two successive PCR steps introduced TruSeq adapter sequences along with Illumina sample barcodes. TCR alpha and beta cDNA libraries were sequenced on the Illumina HiSeq platform with custom primers. The study's processing was this. MiGEC was used to process raw reads and extract unique molecular identifiers, and MiXCR was used to find CDR3 positions. For each individual, recombination models were inferred using an EM algorithm with the repgenHMM and IGoR tools. The analysis of shared clonotypes was done with the tcR package in R, with sharing normalized by the product of cloneset sizes. Out-of-frame nonproductive sequences were analyzed to study raw recombination free of thymic and clonal selection effects. The raw public reads went through TCRdb reprocessing: fastp at Q25, MiXCR clone calling, in-frame beta chains kept. Every entry covers one CDR3 protein and lists the most common genes and DNA from its rows. TCRdb's processing, not the authors', yielded these V and J calls. This sample holds under 350,000 distinct CDR3 sequences; roughly 9.8% were observed only once. The ten largest clones add up to roughly 6.4% of the sample.

The germline V gene specifies MDHEN as CDR1 and SYDVKM as CDR2. The CDR3 starts with the cysteine, ends with the phenylalanine, and has 16 residues. CDR3 DNA only is kept here, 48 bases in frame from base 1. Here V drops 7 bases and J drops 7 bases, and the junction holds 11 bases not matched to any gene. Only healthy Caucasian donors were included. The twin cohort comprised three pairs of female monozygotic twins, all aged about 18 to 30 years. CD4+ and CD8+ T cell populations were isolated with positive isolation kits from Invitrogen. This clonotype came up many times. The target of this receptor is not known. The record has no base qualities; no much larger clone is one base away. The data were also submitted as part of a second study, on yellow fever vaccine responses in identical twins. Per the second study: According to the authors, in identical twins the way T cells responded to vaccination appeared partly convergent and partly personalized. The study precisely tracked vaccine-responding T cell clones in identical twins.

The sequence is built from TRBV28 and TRBJ2-1; TRBD2 agrees with 12 junctional bases. This receptor was identified in a woman younger than 35 in good health. The sample consisted of CD8+ T cells sorted from blood. CDR3 protein: CASIKPGLAGGNEQFF. The nucleotide sequence is given as TGTGCCAGCATAAAGCCCGGGCTAGCGGGAGGGAATGAGCAGTTCTTC.